There are a few counts of the clone carrying this TCR beta chain. Here immunoSEQ multiplex PCR was the method, and the copy in TCRdb shows in-frame clones only, minus some. The data show 35,000 to 55,000 clones, 65% to 85% seen once. The data stem from a study of OX40 agonist ivuxolimab in advanced cancers. Germline CDR1 is ENHRY and CDR2 is SYGVKD. CDR3 length: 16 residues. The trim removed 2 bases at V and 5 bases at J, leaving 10 bases unmatched. The specimen comprised CD4+ or CD8+ T cells sorted from blood, sampled in a trial of the OX40 agonist ivuxolimab. The sequence was collected from an adult with an advanced solid tumor such as melanoma, head and neck, liver or kidney cancer. J is TRBJ2-3 and V is TRBV10-3, with TRBD2 matching over 7 bases. The CDR3 reads CAISEMSGERRDTQYF. Written as DNA, the CDR3 is TGTGCCATCAGTGAGATGAGCGGGGAGCGGAGAGATACGCAGTATTTT.